This T cell receptor beta chain was identified in a study of T cell repertoires in cytomegalovirus infection. Study as a whole: Peptides in the study included HLA-C-restricted and HLA-B-restricted CMV epitopes. Both CMV infection and a matching HLA type were indicated by public TCR beta signatures. Study results and limitations: The cumulative frequency of public TCR beta families distinguished individuals who carried CMV together with the relevant HLA. HLA-C-restricted CMV clonotypes gave the most frequent clonotype in two of eight donors.

TCRdb independently ran MiXCR on the reads; one entry per CDR3 protein. The sample holds about 120,000 distinct CDR3 sequences; about 33% are singletons and the top ten take 40% to 45%. J was trimmed by 5 bases and V by 1 base; bases with no gene match: 8. The CDR3 runs 15 residues. CDR1 and CDR2 from the germline V gene are SGHRS and YFSETQ. A note on this clonotype: What it binds is not known.

Source: CD8+ T cells from cultured PBMCs, taken from culture after CMV antigen stimulation. The V and J genes are TRBV5-1 and TRBJ2-7, with 8 nucleotides matching TRBD1. The source is a human donor in good health (CMV status not recorded). Some clones in this sample may be carry-over from other donors' samples. The CDR3 here is CASSLTWTGMHEQYF. CDR3 DNA sequence: TGCGCCAGCAGCTTGACGTGGACAGGGATGCACGAGCAGTACTTC.